This T cell receptor beta chain was obtained from a study of glioma-infiltrating T cells after dendritic cell vaccination. Time point given: after dendritic cell vaccination, including at tumor progression/relapse. This clone has just a few counts. Sequencing was performed with immunoSEQ multiplex PCR; in TCRdb, only in-frame clones are kept and a portion is missing. The data hold more than 55,000 clones, with approximately 81% observed a single time. This clonotype was sampled from a human donor with glioblastoma. Sequences were derived from blood, sampled after dendritic cell vaccination.

The CDR3 DNA is TGTGCCAGCAGCTCTTCCCGACAGGGAAACACTGAAGCTTTCTTT. Amino acids: CASSSSRQGNTEAFF. The chain recombines TRBV7-2 with TRBJ1-1; 7 positions match TRBD1. Germline CDR1 and CDR2: SGHTA and FQGNSA. The CDR3 runs to 15 residues. The J segment lost 2 bases and the V segment lost 4 bases, leaving 7 bases of the junction unmatched.